This TCR beta chain was captured by sequencing in a study of CD8+CD57+ T cells in acquired aplastic anemia. Across the whole study: Quantities of DNA derived from sorted CD4+ and CD8+ cells averaged approximately 3 ug. The study, taken as a whole, reports: Shared by patients and controls, approximately 28 CD8+ CDR3s were abundant in patients.

Individuals selected for sequencing had exhibited CD8+CD57+ cell expansion on flow cytometry. Every patient was diagnosed with severe acquired aplastic anemia. Patients were untreated when blood was sampled. For this clonotype: Its antigen is as yet unknown.

Template material for TCR beta VDJ and CDR3 profiling consisted of genomic DNA. TCRdb analysed the reads with MiXCR anew, one entry per CDR3 protein. Of about 160,000 distinct CDR3 sequences in the sample, 47% were seen once. V was trimmed by 5 bases and J by 2 bases, leaving 15 bases between them. CDR1 is LNHNV, CDR2 YYDKDF, per germline (reference sequence). The CDR3 is made up of 15 amino acids. The source of this sequence is a human donor with aplastic anemia. Sequences were obtained from sorted CD4+, CD8+, or CD8+CD57+ T cells (not recorded which) from PBMCs. This chain uses TRBV15 with TRBJ2-5; D tentatively reads TRBD1 or TRBD2 (5 bases each). CDR3 coding DNA: TGTGCCACCAGCTTCCACGGGACCCCTCAAGAGACCCAGTACTTC. Amino acid sequence: CATSFHGTPQETQYF.